The rows below give T cell receptor beta chains drawn from one sample of a study of read filtering for tumor transcriptome and immune sequencing. One entry per CDR3 protein results from TCRdb running MiXCR on the reads. The data contain 25,000 or so distinct CDR3 sequences, 20% to 25% of them seen just once; the ten biggest clones take up roughly a sixth. Sequenced sample: a population of CD138-negative cells sorted from bone marrow. The receptors shown here come from a donor at least 40 years old with multiple myeloma. Both conserved end residues are part of each CDR3. The D gene is left open where the match is weak. Clone sizes are given selectively: once, few, many, or a class where the clone is expanded.

clone size	V gene	J gene	D gene	CDR3 DNA	CDR3 protein
many	TRBV5-1	TRBJ2-1	TRBD2	TGCGCCAGCAGCGTTGCCGTTTCTAGCGGGAGAAATGAGCAGTTCTTC	CASSVAVSSGRNEQFF
many	TRBV28	TRBJ2-1	TRBD2	TGTGCCAGCATTCTTAGCGGGAGTTTCAATGAGCAGTTCTTC	CASILSGSFNEQFF
.	TRBV19	TRBJ2-7	TRBD2	TGTGCCAGTGGTATCGAGGGAGGGCCCTATGAGCAGTACTTC	CASGIEGGPYEQYF
.	TRBV11-2	TRBJ2-3	TRBD2	TGTGCCAGCAGCTTCGGACTAGCGGGAGGTCGGGATACGCAGTATTTT	CASSFGLAGGRDTQYF
many	TRBV19	TRBJ2-5	TRBD2	TGTGCCAGTAGCATGCTGGGCGGGAGAGGCTTGGAGACCCAGTACTTC	CASSMLGGRGLETQYF
many	TRBV6-5	TRBJ2-7	.	TGTGCCAGCAAGCGAGACAGCTACGAGCAGTACTTC	CASKRDSYEQYF
few	TRBV28	TRBJ1-3	.	TGTGCCAGCAGTCGGACAGCAAGCTCTGGAAACACCATATATTTT	CASSRTASSGNTIYF
medium-sized	TRBV11-2	TRBJ2-1	.	TGTGCCAGCAGCTTTACCAAATTCGGGAGAGGGACTGATGAGCAGTTCTTC	CASSFTKFGRGTDEQFF
.	TRBV12-3/TRBV12-4	TRBJ2-3	.	TGTGCCAGCAGACCGAACTTAGCGTTTTCAGATACGCAGTATTTT	CASRPNLAFSDTQYF
many	TRBV4-1	TRBJ2-1	.	TGCGCCAGCAGCCAAGATAGCGGCCTTCCGTCCTACAATGAGCAGTTCTTC	CASSQDSGLPSYNEQFF
many	TRBV7-9	TRBJ2-5	TRBD2	TGTGCCAGCAGCTTAGAGCGGGAGCGGGAGACCCAGTACTTC	CASSLERERETQYF
medium-sized	TRBV19	TRBJ2-1	TRBD2	TGTGCCAGTAGTGCTCCGGGACTAGGTTCCTACAATGAGCAGTTCTTC	CASSAPGLGSYNEQFF
many	TRBV7-7	TRBJ2-5	.	TGTGCTAGCAGCTTAGGTAGCTTAGAGACCCAGTACTTC	CASSLGSLETQYF
.	TRBV28	TRBJ2-1	.	TGTGCCAGCAGTTTGGGGTACGAGCAGTTCTTC	CASSLGYEQFF
many	TRBV27	TRBJ1-2	TRBD1	TGTGCCAGCAGTTCCGGAGAGGGACAGGGCCCCGGCTACACCTTC	CASSSGEGQGPGYTF
many	TRBV7-8	TRBJ2-7	TRBD2	TGTGCCAGCAGCTTAGAAGGACTAGCGGGACACGAGCAGTACTTC	CASSLEGLAGHEQYF
many	TRBV29-1	TRBJ2-1	TRBD2	TGCAGCGTTGACGGGCGGGAGTACTCCTACAATGAGCAGTTCTTC	CSVDGREYSYNEQFF
many	TRBV29-1	TRBJ2-7	.	TGCAGCGTTACCGGCGGGGAGTTCTCCCACGAGCAGTACTTC	CSVTGGEFSHEQYF
many	TRBV29-1	TRBJ2-7	.	TGCAGCGTTGAAGATCGGGGGTTAGGACAACTCCCAAGAGGGCAGTACTTC	CSVEDRGLGQLPRGQYF
few	TRBV11-3	TRBJ2-1	TRBD2	TGTGCCAGCAGCTCTAGTGTCCTAGCGGGAGACAATGAGCAGTTCTTC	CASSSSVLAGDNEQFF
many	TRBV6-2/TRBV6-3	TRBJ2-7	TRBD1	TGTGCCAGCAGTGGACCGGGACAGGGGACGTCGGGTTGGGTCTACGAGCAGTACTTC	CASSGPGQGTSGWVYEQYF
many	TRBV28	TRBJ2-1	.	TGTGCCAGCAGTTTAGCGGGGCGCTCCTACAATGAGCAGTTCTTC	CASSLAGRSYNEQFF
many	TRBV2	TRBJ2-7	TRBD1	TGTGCCAGCAGTTATTATCCCGGGACAGGGATGGGGGAGCAGTACTTC	CASSYYPGTGMGEQYF
many	TRBV29-1	TRBJ2-1	.	TGCAGCGCTGGGACCTACCAATACAATGAGCAGTTCTTC	CSAGTYQYNEQFF
many	TRBV9	TRBJ2-1	.	TGTGCCAGCAGCGTAGGACCAACTTCCTACAATGAGCAGTTCTTC	CASSVGPTSYNEQFF
many	TRBV28	TRBJ2-7	.	TGTGCCAGCAGCGCTCCGGGACTTTCCCTCTACGAGCAGTACTTC	CASSAPGLSLYEQYF
many	TRBV18	TRBJ1-5	.	TGTGCCAGCTCACCGTCAGGTGGCCCCAATCAGCCCCAGCATTTT	CASSPSGGPNQPQHF
many	TRBV7-9	TRBJ2-1	TRBD1	TGTGCCAGCAGCCTAACCGGGACAGGGTTGGGGTATGAGCAGTTCTTC	CASSLTGTGLGYEQFF
many	TRBV6-2/TRBV6-3	TRBJ2-3	TRBD2	TGTGCCAGCAGTTGGATACTAGCGGGAGCCGCAAGCACAGATACGCAGTATTTT	CASSWILAGAASTDTQYF
many	TRBV6-5	TRBJ2-3	TRBD2	TGTGCCAGCAGTTACAAACCACCTTCCGGGAGGGTAGTCGATACGCAGTATTTT	CASSYKPPSGRVVDTQYF
many	TRBV28	TRBJ2-7	TRBD2	TGTGCCAGCAGTTTAATCGGCGGGAGGTACGAGCAGTACTTC	CASSLIGGRYEQYF
many	TRBV28	TRBJ2-1	TRBD2	TGTGCCAGCAGTTTAGGTAGCGGGAAAGTGAATGAGCAGTTCTTC	CASSLGSGKVNEQFF
many	TRBV5-5	TRBJ1-1	.	TGTGCCAGCAGCTTGTTGGCAGAGAACACTGAAGCTTTCTTT	CASSLLAENTEAFF
many	TRBV30	TRBJ1-5	.	TGTGCCTGGTCCGGTGGGGGGCAGGGGAATCAGCCCCAGCATTTT	CAWSGGGQGNQPQHF
.	TRBV20-1	TRBJ2-1	.	TGCAGTGCTAGAGAACAGGGGAGGAACCATGAGCAGTTCTTC	CSAREQGRNHEQFF
many	TRBV2	TRBJ2-7	.	TGTGCCAGCAGCTACTCCCTGGGGAGTACAGAGCAGTACTTC	CASSYSLGSTEQYF
many	TRBV25-1	TRBJ2-1	.	TGTGCCAGCAGGACCGGGACTGAAAGTTACAATGAGCAGTTCTTC	CASRTGTESYNEQFF
many	TRBV7-2	TRBJ1-5	.	TGTGCCAGCAGCTTAACCCAGAGTCAGCCCCAGCATTTT	CASSLTQSQPQHF
many	TRBV29-1	TRBJ2-1	.	TGCAGCGTTCAAATAGGCAGGGGGGATGAGCAGTTCTTC	CSVQIGRGDEQFF
.	TRBV7-9	TRBJ2-2	.	TGTGCCAGCAGCTTAGTAACTGGGGGGCTGTTTTTT	CASSLVTGGLFF
medium-sized	TRBV27	TRBJ2-7	TRBD1	TGTGCCAGCATGGGACAGGGCCCGTACGAGCAGTACTTC	CASMGQGPYEQYF
few	TRBV5-5	TRBJ2-7	TRBD2	TGTGCCAGCAGCACCAGCACTAGCGGGGTCTACGAGCAGTACTTC	CASSTSTSGVYEQYF
many	TRBV6-5	TRBJ2-2	TRBD2	TGTGCCAGCAGTTTCGGACTAGCGGGAGTTCCCCCCGGTGTCGGGGAGCTGTTTTTT	CASSFGLAGVPPGVGELFF
many	TRBV20-1	TRBJ2-3	TRBD2	TGCAGCGCGAGGCGGGAGGGAGATACGCAGTATTTT	CSARREGDTQYF
many	TRBV27	TRBJ1-5	.	TGTGCCAGCAGTTTGGTGGGGAAGGGTAATCAGCCCCAGCATTTT	CASSLVGKGNQPQHF
many	TRBV18	TRBJ2-7	TRBD2	TGTGCCAGCTCACCAGGAACTAGCGGACCCCCTCCCGAGCAGTACTTC	CASSPGTSGPPPEQYF
medium-sized	TRBV30	TRBJ2-3	TRBD2	TGTGCCTGGAGTGTAGCGGGAGCAGATACGCAGTATTTT	CAWSVAGADTQYF
.	TRBV5-1	TRBJ2-1	TRBD1	TGCGCCAGCAGCTTGGCCGGGACAGGTAGCAATGAGCAGTTCTTC	CASSLAGTGSNEQFF
many	TRBV5-1	TRBJ2-5	.	TGCGCCAGCGCCCAGGGAGAAGGGGAGACCCAGTACTTC	CASAQGEGETQYF
many	TRBV7-8	TRBJ2-6	.	TGTGCCAGCAGCTTATCGTCCGGGCCCAGCGGGGCCAACGTCCTGACTTTC	CASSLSSGPSGANVLTF
many	TRBV11-3	TRBJ2-2	.	TGTGCCAGCAGCTTCGAGGGACCAGCGAACACCGGGGAGCTGTTTTTT	CASSFEGPANTGELFF
many	TRBV7-9	TRBJ1-1	TRBD1	TGTGCCAGCAGCCCCGGACAGGGGGCCCCTGAAGCTTTCTTT	CASSPGQGAPEAFF
few	TRBV29-1	TRBJ1-2	.	TGCAGCGTTAACAGGGACCCCAACTATGGCTACACCTTC	CSVNRDPNYGYTF
many	TRBV6-1	TRBJ1-1	.	TGTGCCAGCAGTGAAGTGAACAGGGTGAACACTGAAGCTTTCTTT	CASSEVNRVNTEAFF
many	TRBV3-1	TRBJ1-1	TRBD1	TGTGCCAGCAGCCTCGGGACAGTAAACACTGAAGCTTTCTTT	CASSLGTVNTEAFF